Sequencing of this TCR beta chain was carried out in a study of OX40 agonist ivuxolimab in advanced cancers. The CDR3 runs 13 residues. The germline CDR1 and CDR2 sequences are MNHEY and SMNVEV (reference sequence). The V end lost 5 bases, the J end lost 3 bases, and 11 bases lay between the germline ends. A word on this clone: The antigen remains unidentified.

The sampling schedule covered blood at baseline, cycle 4 day 1, and cycle 7 day 1. Overall study results and limits: Partial responders at 0.1-3.0 mg/kg had among the lowest clonal expansion. Expanded clones tended on average to be more numerous among CD8+ T cells than CD4+.

Profiled with immunoSEQ multiplex PCR; TCRdb holds only in-frame clones, not every one. The sample shows 20,000 to 30,000 clones, around nine tenths of them seen only once. The chain employs TRBV27 and TRBJ2-7, with D unresolved. The receptor was isolated from an adult with an advanced solid tumor such as melanoma, head and neck, liver or kidney cancer. The specimen was CD4+ or CD8+ T cells sorted from blood, collected in a trial of the OX40 agonist ivuxolimab. The CDR3 coding sequence is TGTGCCAGCAGTATCGACACTGTCTACGAGCAGTACTTC. Translating it yields CASSIDTVYEQYF.